This T cell receptor beta chain comes out of a study of cytomegalovirus exposure and HLA in healthy donors. The V end lost 9 bases, the J end lost 4 bases, and 21 bases lay between the germline ends. The germline V gene has CDR1 LNHDA and CDR2 SQIVND (reference sequence). This CDR3 comprises 15 residues. About this clone itself: Its antigen remains unknown.

The PCR was carried out with 60 Vbeta primers and 13 Jbeta primers. The protocol was immunoSEQ multiplex PCR, while the TCRdb copy is restricted to in-frame clones and leaves out a portion. Counted here are 110,000 to 150,000 clones, around 77% occurring once; the ten biggest clones make up roughly 2%. Whole-study findings and limits: A later analysis showed HLA-associated TCR beta chains outstripping equally common others in clonal expansion.

Sequences were obtained from PBMCs. This receptor was obtained from a man under 40 in good health and CMV-seronegative. The chain has TRBV19 and TRBJ1-2; D is possibly TRBD1 (5 bases). CDR3 sequence reads: CARPRSHRPFYGYTF. CDR3 coding DNA: TGTGCCAGGCCGCGATCTCACAGGCCTTTCTATGGCTACACCTTC. The whole variable domain, remainder taken from reference TRBV19 and TRBJ1-2, is DGGITQSPKYLFRKEGQNVTLSCEQNLNHDAMYWYRQDPGQGLRLIYYSQIVNDFQKGDIAEGYSVSREKKESFPLTVTSAQKNPTAFYLCARPRSHRPFYGYTFGSGTRLTVV.